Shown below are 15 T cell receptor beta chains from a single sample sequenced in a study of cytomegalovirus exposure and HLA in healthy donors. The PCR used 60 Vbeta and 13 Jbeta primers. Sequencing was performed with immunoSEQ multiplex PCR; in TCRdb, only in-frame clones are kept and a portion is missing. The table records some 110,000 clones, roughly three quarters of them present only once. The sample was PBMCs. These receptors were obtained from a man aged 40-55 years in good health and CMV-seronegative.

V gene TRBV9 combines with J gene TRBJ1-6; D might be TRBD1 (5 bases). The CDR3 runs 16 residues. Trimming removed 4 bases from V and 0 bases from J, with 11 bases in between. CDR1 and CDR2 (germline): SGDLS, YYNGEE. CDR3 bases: TGTGCCAGCAGCCCGGACATTAGCTCCTATAATTCACCCCTCCACTTT. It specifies CASSPDISSYNSPLHF.

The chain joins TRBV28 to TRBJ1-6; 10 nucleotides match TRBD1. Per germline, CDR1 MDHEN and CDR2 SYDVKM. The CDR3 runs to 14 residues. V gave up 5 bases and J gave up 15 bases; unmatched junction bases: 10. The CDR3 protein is CASSVDRGQASLHF. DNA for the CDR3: TGTGCCAGCAGTGTAGACAGGGGGCAGGCAAGCCTCCACTTT.

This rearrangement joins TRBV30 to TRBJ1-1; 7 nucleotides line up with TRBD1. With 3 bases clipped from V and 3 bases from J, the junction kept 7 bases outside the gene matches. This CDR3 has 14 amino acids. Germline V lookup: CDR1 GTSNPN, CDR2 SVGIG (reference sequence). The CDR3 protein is CAWREGAMYTEAFF. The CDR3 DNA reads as TGTGCCTGGAGAGAGGGGGCAATGTACACTGAAGCTTTCTTT.

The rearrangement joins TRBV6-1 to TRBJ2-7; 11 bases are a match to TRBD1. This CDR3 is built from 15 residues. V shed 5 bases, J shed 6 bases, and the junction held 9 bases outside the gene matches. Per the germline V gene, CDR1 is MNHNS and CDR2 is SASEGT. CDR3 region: CASSPIGTGGGEQYF. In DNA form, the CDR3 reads TGTGCCAGCAGTCCTATCGGGACAGGGGGTGGCGAGCAGTACTTC.

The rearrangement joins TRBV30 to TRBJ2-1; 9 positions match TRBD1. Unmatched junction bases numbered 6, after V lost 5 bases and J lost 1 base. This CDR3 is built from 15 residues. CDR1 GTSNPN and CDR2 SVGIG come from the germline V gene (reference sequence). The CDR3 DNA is TGTGCCTGGCGAACCGGGACAGGGTCCTACAATGAGCAGTTCTTC. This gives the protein CAWRTGTGSYNEQFF.

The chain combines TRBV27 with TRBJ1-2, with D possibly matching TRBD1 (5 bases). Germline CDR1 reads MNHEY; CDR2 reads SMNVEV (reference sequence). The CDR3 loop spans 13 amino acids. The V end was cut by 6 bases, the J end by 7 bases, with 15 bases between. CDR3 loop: CASRLTQGTGYTF. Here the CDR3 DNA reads TGTGCCAGCAGGTTAACTCAGGGTACTGGCTACACCTTC.

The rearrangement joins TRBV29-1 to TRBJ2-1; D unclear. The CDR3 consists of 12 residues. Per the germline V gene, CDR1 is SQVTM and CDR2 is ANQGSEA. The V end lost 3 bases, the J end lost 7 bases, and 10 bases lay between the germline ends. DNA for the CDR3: TGCAGCGTTGAGCCACATCCGAATGAGCAGTTCTTC. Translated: CSVEPHPNEQFF.

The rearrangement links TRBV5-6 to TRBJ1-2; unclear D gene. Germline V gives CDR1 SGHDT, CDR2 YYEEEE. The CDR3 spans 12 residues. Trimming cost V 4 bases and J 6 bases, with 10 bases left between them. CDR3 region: CASSALVDGYTF. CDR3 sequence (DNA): TGTGCCAGCAGCGCCTTGGTAGATGGCTACACCTTC.

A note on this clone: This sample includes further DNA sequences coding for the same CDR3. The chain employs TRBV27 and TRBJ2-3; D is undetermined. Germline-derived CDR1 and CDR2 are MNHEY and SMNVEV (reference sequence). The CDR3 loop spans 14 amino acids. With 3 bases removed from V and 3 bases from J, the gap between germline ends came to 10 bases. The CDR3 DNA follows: TGTGCCAGCAGTTTGGTTAGTCTTACAGATACGCAGTATTTT. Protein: CASSLVSLTDTQYF.

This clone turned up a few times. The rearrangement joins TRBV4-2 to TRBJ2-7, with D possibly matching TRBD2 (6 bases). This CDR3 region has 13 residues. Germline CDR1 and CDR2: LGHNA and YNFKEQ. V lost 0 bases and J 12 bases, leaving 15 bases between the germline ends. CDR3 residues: CASSQDWGERRYF. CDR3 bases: TGTGCCAGCAGCCAAGACTGGGGGGAGCGTCGGTACTTC.

The CDR3 nucleotides are TGTGCCACCAAAGCGAGGACAACAGGAAACACCATATATTTT. This translates into CATKARTTGNTIYF. This rearrangement joins TRBV25-1 to TRBJ1-3, with D possibly TRBD1 on 5 matching bases. The V gene lost 10 bases and the J gene lost 4 bases, with 17 bases spanning the gap. Germline V gives CDR1 MGHDK, CDR2 SYGVNS. This CDR3 has 14 residues.

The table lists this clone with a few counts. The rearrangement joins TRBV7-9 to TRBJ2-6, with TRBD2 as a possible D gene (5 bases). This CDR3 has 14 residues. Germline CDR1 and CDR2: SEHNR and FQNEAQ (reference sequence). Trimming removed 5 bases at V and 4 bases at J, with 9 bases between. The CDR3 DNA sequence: TGTGCCAGCAGCCTGACGGGGGGGGCCAACGTCCTGACTTTC. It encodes CASSLTGGANVLTF.

CDR3 residues: CASSSESTEQYF. CDR3 nucleotide sequence: TGTGCCAGCAGTTCCGAGTCCACCGAGCAGTACTTC. The J gene is TRBJ2-7, the V gene TRBV28, with D unresolved. The CDR3 consists of 12 residues. Looked up from germline, CDR1 is MDHEN and CDR2 is SYDVKM. V gave up 4 bases and J gave up 6 bases, with 10 bases separating them.

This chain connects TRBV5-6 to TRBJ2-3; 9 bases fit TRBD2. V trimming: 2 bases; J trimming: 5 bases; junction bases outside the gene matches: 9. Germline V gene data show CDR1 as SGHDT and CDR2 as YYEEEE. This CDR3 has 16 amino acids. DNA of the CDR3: TGTGCCAGCAGCTTAAAGGGGGAGCGGGAGGTAGATACGCAGTATTTT. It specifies CASSLKGEREVDTQYF.

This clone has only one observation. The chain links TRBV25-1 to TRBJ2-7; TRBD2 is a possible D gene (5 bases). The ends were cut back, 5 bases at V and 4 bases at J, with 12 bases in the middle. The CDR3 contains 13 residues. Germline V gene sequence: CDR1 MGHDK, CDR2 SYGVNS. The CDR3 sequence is CASSPEGAYEQYF. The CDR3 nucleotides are TGTGCCAGCAGTCCAGAGGGAGCTTACGAGCAGTACTTC.